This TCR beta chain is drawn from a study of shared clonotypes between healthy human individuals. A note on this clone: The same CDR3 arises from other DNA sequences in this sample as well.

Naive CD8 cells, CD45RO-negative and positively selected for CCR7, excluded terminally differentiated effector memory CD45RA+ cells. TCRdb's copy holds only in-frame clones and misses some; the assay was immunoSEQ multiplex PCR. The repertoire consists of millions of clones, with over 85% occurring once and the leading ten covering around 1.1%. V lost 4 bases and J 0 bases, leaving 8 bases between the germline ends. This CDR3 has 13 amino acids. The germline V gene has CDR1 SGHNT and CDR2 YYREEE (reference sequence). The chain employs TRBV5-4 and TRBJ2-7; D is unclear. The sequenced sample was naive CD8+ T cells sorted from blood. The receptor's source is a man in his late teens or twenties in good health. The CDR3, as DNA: TGTGCCAGCAGCGAGAGGAGCTCCTACGAGCAGTACTTC. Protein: CASSERSSYEQYF.